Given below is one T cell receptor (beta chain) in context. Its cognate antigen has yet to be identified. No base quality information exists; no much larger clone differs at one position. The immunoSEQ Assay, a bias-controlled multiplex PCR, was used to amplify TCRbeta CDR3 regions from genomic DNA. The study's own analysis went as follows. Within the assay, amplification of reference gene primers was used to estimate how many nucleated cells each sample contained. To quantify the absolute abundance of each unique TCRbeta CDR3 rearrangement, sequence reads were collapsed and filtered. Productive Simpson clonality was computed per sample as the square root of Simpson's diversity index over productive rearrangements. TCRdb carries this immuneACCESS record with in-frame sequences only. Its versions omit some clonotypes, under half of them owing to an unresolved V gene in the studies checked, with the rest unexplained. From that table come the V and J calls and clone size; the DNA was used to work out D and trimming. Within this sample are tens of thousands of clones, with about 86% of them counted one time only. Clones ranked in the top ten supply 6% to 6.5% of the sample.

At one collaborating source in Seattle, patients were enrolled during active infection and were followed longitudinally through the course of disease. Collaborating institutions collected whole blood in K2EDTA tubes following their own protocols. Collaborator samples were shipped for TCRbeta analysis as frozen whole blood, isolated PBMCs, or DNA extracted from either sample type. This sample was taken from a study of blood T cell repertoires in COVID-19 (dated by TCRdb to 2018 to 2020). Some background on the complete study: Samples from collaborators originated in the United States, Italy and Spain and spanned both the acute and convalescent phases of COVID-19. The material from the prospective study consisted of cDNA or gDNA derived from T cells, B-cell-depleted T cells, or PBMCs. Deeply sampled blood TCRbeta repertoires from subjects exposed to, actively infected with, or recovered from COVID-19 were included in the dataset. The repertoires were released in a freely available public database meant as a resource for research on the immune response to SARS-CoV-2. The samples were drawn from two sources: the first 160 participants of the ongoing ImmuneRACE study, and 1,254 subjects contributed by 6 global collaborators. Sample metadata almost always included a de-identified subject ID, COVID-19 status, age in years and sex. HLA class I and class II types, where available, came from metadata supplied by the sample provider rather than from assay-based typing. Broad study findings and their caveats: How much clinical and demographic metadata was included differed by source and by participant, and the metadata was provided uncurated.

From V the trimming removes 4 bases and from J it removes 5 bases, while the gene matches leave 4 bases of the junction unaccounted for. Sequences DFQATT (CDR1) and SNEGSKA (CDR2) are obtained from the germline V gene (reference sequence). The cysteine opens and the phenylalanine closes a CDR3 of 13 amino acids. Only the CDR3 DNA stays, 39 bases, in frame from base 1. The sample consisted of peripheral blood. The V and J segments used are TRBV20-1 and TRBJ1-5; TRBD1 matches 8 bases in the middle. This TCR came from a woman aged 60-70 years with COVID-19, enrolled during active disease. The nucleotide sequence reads TGCAGTGCTACTGACAGGGGCTATCAGCCCCAGCATTTT. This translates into CSATDRGYQPQHF.